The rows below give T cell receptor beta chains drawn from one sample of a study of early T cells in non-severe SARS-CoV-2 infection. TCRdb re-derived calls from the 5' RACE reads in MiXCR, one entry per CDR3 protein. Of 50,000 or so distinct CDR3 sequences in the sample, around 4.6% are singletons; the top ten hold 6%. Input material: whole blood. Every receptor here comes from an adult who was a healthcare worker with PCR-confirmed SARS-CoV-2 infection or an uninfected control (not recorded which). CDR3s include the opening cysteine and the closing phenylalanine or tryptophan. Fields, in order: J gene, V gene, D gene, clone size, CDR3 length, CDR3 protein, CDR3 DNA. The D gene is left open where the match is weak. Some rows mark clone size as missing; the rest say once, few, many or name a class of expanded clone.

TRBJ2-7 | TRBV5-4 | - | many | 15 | CASSLGGQHSYEQYF | TGTGCCAGCAGTCTTGGCGGACAGCACTCCTACGAGCAGTACTTC
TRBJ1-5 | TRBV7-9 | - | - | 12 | CASSSNKQPQHF | TGTGCCAGCAGCTCAAACAAACAGCCCCAGCATTTT
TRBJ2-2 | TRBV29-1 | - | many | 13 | CSVIQGGTGELFF | TGCAGCGTAATCCAGGGTGGCACCGGGGAGCTGTTTTTT
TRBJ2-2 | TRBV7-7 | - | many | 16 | CASSPRPGQLAGELFF | TGTGCCAGCAGCCCCCGACCGGGACAACTGGCCGGGGAGCTGTTTTTT
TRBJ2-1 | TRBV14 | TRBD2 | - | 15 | CASSLTSGRANEQFF | TGTGCCAGCAGCCTGACTAGCGGGAGGGCCAATGAGCAGTTCTTC
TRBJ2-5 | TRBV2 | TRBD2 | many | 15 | CASSERTRGQETQYF | TGTGCCAGCAGTGAGAGGACTAGAGGGCAAGAGACCCAGTACTTC
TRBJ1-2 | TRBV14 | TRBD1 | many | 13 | CASSQATGVGYTF | TGTGCCAGCAGCCAAGCCACAGGGGTTGGCTACACCTTC
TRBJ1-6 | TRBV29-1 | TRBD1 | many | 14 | CSAERSRGGSPLHF | TGCAGCGCCGAGAGGTCCAGGGGGGGTTCACCCCTCCACTTT
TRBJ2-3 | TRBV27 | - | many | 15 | CASRRGALPTDTQYF | TGTGCCAGCAGAAGAGGAGCACTGCCCACAGATACGCAGTATTTT
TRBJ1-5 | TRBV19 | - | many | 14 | CASMDWGLNQPQHF | TGTGCCAGTATGGATTGGGGCCTCAATCAGCCCCAGCATTTT
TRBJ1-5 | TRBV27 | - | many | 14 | CASSLSGEGQPQHF | TGTGCCAGCAGTTTATCCGGCGAAGGCCAGCCCCAGCATTTT
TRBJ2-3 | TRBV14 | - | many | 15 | CASSQDPGETDTQYF | TGTGCCAGCAGCCAAGATCCGGGGGAGACAGATACGCAGTATTTT
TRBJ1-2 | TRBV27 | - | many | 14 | CASSPNERVESYTF | TGTGCCAGCAGTCCGAACGAGAGGGTCGAAAGCTACACCTTC
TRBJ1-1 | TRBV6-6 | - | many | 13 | CASSPAVNTEAFF | TGTGCCAGCAGTCCCGCCGTGAACACTGAAGCTTTCTTT
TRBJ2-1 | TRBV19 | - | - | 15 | CASSLGSSNYNEQFF | TGTGCCAGTAGTCTAGGGAGTAGTAATTACAATGAGCAGTTCTTC
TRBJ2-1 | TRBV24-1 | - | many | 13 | CATSFHPGDEQFF | TGTGCCACCAGTTTCCATCCGGGGGATGAGCAGTTCTTC
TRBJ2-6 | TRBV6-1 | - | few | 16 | CASPDDSTSGANVLTF | TGTGCCAGCCCCGATGACAGTACCTCTGGGGCCAACGTCCTGACTTTC
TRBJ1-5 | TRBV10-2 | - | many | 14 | CASSESGVGQPQHF | TGCGCCAGCAGTGAGTCAGGGGTGGGCCAGCCCCAGCATTTT
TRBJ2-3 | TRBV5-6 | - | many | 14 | CASSLGGHTDTQYF | TGTGCCAGCAGCTTGGGAGGACACACAGATACGCAGTATTTT
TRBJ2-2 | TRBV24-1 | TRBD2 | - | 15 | CATSDGRVVTGELFF | TGTGCCACCAGTGACGGGAGGGTAGTCACCGGGGAGCTGTTTTTT
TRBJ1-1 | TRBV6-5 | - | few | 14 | CASSYSTGNTEAFF | TGTGCCAGCAGTTACTCGACGGGGAACACTGAAGCTTTCTTT
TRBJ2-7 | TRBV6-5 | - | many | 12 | CASRSDSYEQYF | TGTGCCAGCAGGTCGGACAGCTACGAGCAGTACTTC